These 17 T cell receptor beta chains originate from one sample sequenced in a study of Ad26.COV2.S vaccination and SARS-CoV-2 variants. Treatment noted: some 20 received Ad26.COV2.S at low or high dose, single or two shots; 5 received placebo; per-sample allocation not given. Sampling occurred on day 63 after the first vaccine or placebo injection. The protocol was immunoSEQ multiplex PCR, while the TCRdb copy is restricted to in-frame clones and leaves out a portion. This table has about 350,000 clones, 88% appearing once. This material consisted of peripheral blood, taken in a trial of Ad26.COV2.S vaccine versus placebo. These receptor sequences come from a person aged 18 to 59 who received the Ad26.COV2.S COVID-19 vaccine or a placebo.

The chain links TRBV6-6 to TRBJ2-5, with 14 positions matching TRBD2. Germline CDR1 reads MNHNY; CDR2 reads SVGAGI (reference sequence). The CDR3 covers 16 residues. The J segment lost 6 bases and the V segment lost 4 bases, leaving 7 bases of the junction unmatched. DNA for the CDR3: TGTGCCAGCAGTTCCCCGGGACTAGCGGGAGTAAAGACCCAGTACTTC. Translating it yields CASSSPGLAGVKTQYF.

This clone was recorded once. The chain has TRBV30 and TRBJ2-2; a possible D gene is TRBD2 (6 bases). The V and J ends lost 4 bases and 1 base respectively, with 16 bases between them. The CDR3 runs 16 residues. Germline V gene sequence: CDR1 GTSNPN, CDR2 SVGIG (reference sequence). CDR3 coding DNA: TGTGCCTGGATTAATACGGGACTTCAGAACACCGGGGAGCTGTTTTTT. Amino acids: CAWINTGLQNTGELFF.

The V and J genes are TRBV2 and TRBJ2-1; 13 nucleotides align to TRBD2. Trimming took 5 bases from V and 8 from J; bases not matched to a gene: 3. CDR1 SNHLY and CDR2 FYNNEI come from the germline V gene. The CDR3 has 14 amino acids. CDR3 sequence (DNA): TGTGCCAGCAGTAAGACTAGCGGGGGGCATGAGCAGTTCTTC. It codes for CASSKTSGGHEQFF.

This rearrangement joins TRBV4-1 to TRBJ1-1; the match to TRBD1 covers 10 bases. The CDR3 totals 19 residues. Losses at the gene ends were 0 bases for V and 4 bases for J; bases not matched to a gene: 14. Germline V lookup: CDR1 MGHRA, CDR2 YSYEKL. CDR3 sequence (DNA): TGCGCCAGCAGCCAAGAATTCCCCCGGGACAGGGGCCGGGCCACTGAAGCTTTCTTT. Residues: CASSQEFPRDRGRATEAFF.

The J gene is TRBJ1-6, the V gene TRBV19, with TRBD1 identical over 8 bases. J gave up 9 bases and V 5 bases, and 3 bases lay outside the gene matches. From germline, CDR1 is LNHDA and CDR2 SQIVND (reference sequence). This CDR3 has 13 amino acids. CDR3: CASSWQGASPLHF. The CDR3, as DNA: TGTGCCAGTAGTTGGCAGGGGGCTTCACCCCTCCACTTT.

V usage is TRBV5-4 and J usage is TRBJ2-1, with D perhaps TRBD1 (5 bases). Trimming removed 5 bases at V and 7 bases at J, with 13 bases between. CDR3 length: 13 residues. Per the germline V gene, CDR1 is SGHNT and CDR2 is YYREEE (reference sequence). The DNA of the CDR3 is TGTGCCAGCAGGGTCCAAGGGGTTAATGAGCAGTTCTTC. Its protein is CASRVQGVNEQFF. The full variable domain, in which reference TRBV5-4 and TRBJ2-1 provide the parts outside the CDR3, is ETGVTQSPTHLIKTRGQQVTLRCSSQSGHNTVSWYQQALGQGPQFIFQYYREEENGRGNFPPRFSGLQFPNYSSELNVNALELDDSALYLCASRVQGVNEQFFGPGTRLTVL.

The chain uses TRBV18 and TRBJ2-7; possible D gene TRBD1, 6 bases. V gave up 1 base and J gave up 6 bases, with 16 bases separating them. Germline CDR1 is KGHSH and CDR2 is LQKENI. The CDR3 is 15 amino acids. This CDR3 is CASSPQAYPGVEQYF. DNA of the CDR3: TGTGCCAGCTCACCACAGGCTTACCCAGGGGTCGAGCAGTACTTC.

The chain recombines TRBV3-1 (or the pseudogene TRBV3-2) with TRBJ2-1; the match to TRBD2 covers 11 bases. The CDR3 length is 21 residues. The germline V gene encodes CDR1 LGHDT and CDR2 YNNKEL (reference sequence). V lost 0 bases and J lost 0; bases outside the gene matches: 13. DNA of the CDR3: TGTGCCAGCAGCCAAGAGTCGGCTAGCGGGGGGTCCGCGACCTCCTACAATGAGCAGTTCTTC. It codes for CASSQESASGGSATSYNEQFF.

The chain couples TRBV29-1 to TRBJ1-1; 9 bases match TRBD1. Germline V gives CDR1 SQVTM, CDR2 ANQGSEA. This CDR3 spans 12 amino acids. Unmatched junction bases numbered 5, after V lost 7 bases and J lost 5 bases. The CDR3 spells CSGYRGRTEAFF. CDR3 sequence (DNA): TGCAGCGGATACAGGGGGCGGACTGAAGCTTTCTTT.

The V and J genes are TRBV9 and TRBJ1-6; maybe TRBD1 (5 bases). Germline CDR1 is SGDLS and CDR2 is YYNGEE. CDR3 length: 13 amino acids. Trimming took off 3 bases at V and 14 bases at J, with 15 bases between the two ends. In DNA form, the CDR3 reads TGTGCCAGCAGCGCCGGTGAAGGGACCACCCTCCACTTT. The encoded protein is CASSAGEGTTLHF.

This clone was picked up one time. CDR3 nucleotide sequence: TGCAGCGTATTAAACACTGAAGCTTTCTTT. Translation: CSVLNTEAFF. The V and J genes are TRBV29-1 and TRBJ1-1; D unclear. CDR3 length: 10 amino acids. V lost 6 bases and J 2 bases, leaving 4 bases between the germline ends. Germline V CDR1 and CDR2: SQVTM, ANQGSEA.

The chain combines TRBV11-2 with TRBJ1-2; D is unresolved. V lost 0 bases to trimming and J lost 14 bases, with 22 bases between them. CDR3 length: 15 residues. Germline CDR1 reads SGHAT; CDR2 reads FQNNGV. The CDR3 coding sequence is TGTGCCAGCAGCTTAGATTCGCACCTGGGCGGACCAAAGACCTTC. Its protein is CASSLDSHLGGPKTF.

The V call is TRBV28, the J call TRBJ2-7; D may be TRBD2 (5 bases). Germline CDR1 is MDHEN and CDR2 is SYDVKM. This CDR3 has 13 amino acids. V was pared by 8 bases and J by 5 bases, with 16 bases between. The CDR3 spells CASYFRERNEQYF. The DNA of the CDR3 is TGTGCCAGCTATTTTCGGGAACGCAACGAGCAGTACTTC.

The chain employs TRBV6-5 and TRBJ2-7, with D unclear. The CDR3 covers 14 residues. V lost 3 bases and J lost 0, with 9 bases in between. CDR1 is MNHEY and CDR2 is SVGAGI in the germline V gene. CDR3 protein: CASSYSGSSYEQYF. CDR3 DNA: TGTGCCAGCAGTTATTCCGGAAGCTCCTACGAGCAGTACTTC.

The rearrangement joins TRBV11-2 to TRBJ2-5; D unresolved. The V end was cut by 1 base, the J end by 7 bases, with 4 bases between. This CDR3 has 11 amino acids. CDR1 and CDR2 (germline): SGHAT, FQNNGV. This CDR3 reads CASSLGGTQYF. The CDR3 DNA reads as TGTGCCAGCAGCTTAGGAGGGACCCAGTACTTC.

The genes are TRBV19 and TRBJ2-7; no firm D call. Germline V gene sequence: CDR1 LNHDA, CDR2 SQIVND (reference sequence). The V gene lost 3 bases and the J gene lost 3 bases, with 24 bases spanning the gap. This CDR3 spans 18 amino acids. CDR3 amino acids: CASSIGEVGQFPGYEQYF. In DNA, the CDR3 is TGTGCCAGTAGTATCGGTGAAGTCGGGCAGTTCCCAGGCTACGAGCAGTACTTC.

CDR3 amino acids: CASSRTSGESYNEQFF. As DNA, the CDR3 is TGCGCCAGCAGCCGGACTAGCGGGGAGTCCTACAATGAGCAGTTCTTC. V gene TRBV5-1 combines with J gene TRBJ2-1; 12 positions match TRBD2. V was pared by 4 bases and J by 1 base, with 3 bases of the junction left unmatched. Germline CDR1 and CDR2: SGHRS and YFSETQ. This CDR3 has 16 residues.